A single sample gave rise to the 29 T cell receptor beta chains below, sequenced in a study of cytomegalovirus exposure and HLA in healthy donors. PCR employed 60 Vbeta and 13 Jbeta primers. The data were produced by immunoSEQ multiplex PCR, yet TCRdb's version contains in-frame clones alone and is incomplete. The sample lists under 200,000 clones, roughly four fifths occurring once. Sequences were obtained from PBMCs. All receptors derive from a female donor in good health and CMV-seronegative.

In its sample, this clone was seen once. This chain connects TRBV29-1 to TRBJ2-5; D is unclear. The germline gives CDR1 SQVTM, CDR2 ANQGSEA. V was cut by 4 bases and J by 2 bases, with 8 bases left in between. There are 12 residues in the CDR3. The CDR3 loop is CSVVGNQETQYF. The CDR3 DNA is TGCAGCGTTGTTGGCAATCAAGAGACCCAGTACTTC. Complete variable domain (other parts from reference TRBV29-1 and TRBJ2-5): SAVISQKPSRDICQRGTSLTIQCQVDSQVTMMFWYRQQPGQSLTLIATANQGSEATYESGFVIDKFPISRPNLTFSTLTVSNMSPEDSSIYLCSVVGNQETQYFGPGTRLLVL.

The chain recombines TRBV7-9 with TRBJ1-5, with 8 bases lining up with TRBD1. In germline, CDR1 is SEHNR, CDR2 FQNEAQ (reference sequence). Unmatched junction bases numbered 15, after V lost 1 base and J lost 4 bases. The CDR3 is 19 amino acids. The CDR3 is CASSLVTQFSGQVNQPQHF. The CDR3 DNA reads as TGTGCCAGCAGCTTAGTCACGCAATTTTCGGGACAGGTTAATCAGCCCCAGCATTTT.

The rearrangement links TRBV10-1 to TRBJ2-7; D is ambiguous. CDR3 length: 13 residues. Per germline, CDR1 WNHNN and CDR2 SYGVQD (reference sequence). V was cut by 7 bases and J by 6 bases, with 16 bases left in between. The CDR3 here is CASKGAVRLEQYF. For the CDR3, the DNA is TGCGCCAGCAAAGGTGCGGTACGGCTCGAGCAGTACTTC.

The chain has TRBV7-2 and TRBJ2-1, with 7 bases identical to TRBD1. The CDR3 has 13 amino acids. Germline V CDR1 and CDR2: SGHTA, FQGNSA. The junction had 4 bases not matched to a gene; V was cut back by 5 bases and J by 6 bases. The CDR3 loop is CASSVGQFNEQFF. CDR3 nucleotide sequence: TGTGCCAGCAGCGTGGGACAGTTCAATGAGCAGTTCTTC. The whole variable domain, filled in from reference TRBV7-2 and TRBJ2-1, reads GAGVSQSPSNKVTEKGKDVELRCDPISGHTALYWYRQSLGQGLEFLIYFQGNSAPDKSGLPSDRFSAERTGGSVSTLTIQRTQQEDSAVYLCASSVGQFNEQFFGPGTRLTVL.

This rearrangement joins TRBV7-2 to TRBJ2-2; possible D gene TRBD2, 7 bases. V lost 0 bases, J lost 0 bases, and 11 bases lay in between. Germline V gives CDR1 SGHTA, CDR2 FQGNSA. The CDR3 is made up of 17 amino acids. For the CDR3, the DNA is TGTGCCAGCAGCTTAGCAGGGGGGGGGACGAACACCGGGGAGCTGTTTTTT. Translated, it gives CASSLAGGGTNTGELFF.

The V call is TRBV6-1, the J call TRBJ2-6, with 7 bases lining up with TRBD1. Trimming removed 2 bases from V and 2 bases from J; junction bases left unmatched: 3. The germline CDR1 and CDR2 sequences are MNHNS and SASEGT. This CDR3 has 16 amino acids. In DNA form, the CDR3 reads TGTGCCAGCAGTGAACTAACAGGGGCTGGGGCCAACGTCCTGACTTTC. It yields the protein CASSELTGAGANVLTF.

CDR3 region: CASSPTGQGLLYGYTF. DNA of the CDR3: TGTGCCAGCTCACCAACCGGACAGGGGCTACTCTATGGCTACACCTTC. The V and J genes are TRBV18 and TRBJ1-2; 9 bases map to TRBD1. There are 16 residues in the CDR3. The germline CDR1 and CDR2 sequences are KGHSH and LQKENI. The V gene end was trimmed by 2 bases and the J gene end by 4 bases; junction bases not matched to a gene: 8.

This clone showed up just a few times. The rearrangement links TRBV11-3 to TRBJ2-2, with 7 bases identical to TRBD2. This CDR3 is built from 16 residues. Germline CDR1 SGHNT, CDR2 YENEEA. With V trimmed by 1 base and J by 6 bases, 8 bases remained unmatched. The CDR3 sequence is CASSLGLAVNSGELFF. The DNA of the CDR3 is TGTGCCAGCAGCTTAGGGCTAGCGGTTAACTCCGGGGAGCTGTTTTTT.

To note about this clone: The junction shows a germline mismatch at one end, possibly a read error. The chain is built from TRBV7-9 and TRBJ1-2; D gene unclear. The CDR3 totals 14 residues. The germline V gene has CDR1 SEHNR and CDR2 FQNEAQ (reference sequence). The CDR3 protein is CASSLGEPKYGYTF. The CDR3 DNA reads TGTGCCAGCAGCTTAGGCGAACCTAAGTATGGCTACACCTTC.

The chain combines TRBV29-1 with TRBJ1-1, with TRBD1 matching over 8 bases. This CDR3 is built from 13 residues. The V gene's germline CDR1 is SQVTM and CDR2 ANQGSEA. V was clipped by 7 bases and J by 1 base; unmatched bases: 5. CDR3 sequence: CSGRGQANTEAFF. In DNA, the CDR3 is TGCAGCGGACGGGGACAGGCGAACACTGAAGCTTTCTTT.

The chain links TRBV6-5 to TRBJ1-5; D is unresolved. V was trimmed by 6 bases and J by 1 base, leaving 7 bases between them. Per the germline V gene, CDR1 is MNHEY and CDR2 is SVGAGI. This CDR3 is 13 amino acids long. CDR3 loop: CASSRGSNQPQHF. The CDR3 DNA is TGTGCCAGCAGCCGCGGGAGCAATCAGCCCCAGCATTTT.

This clone was observed a handful of times. The chain joins TRBV27 to TRBJ1-2; a possible D gene is TRBD1 (6 bases). The length of the CDR3 is 13 residues. V was cut by 6 bases and J by 4 bases, with 12 bases left in between. CDR1 and CDR2 (germline): MNHEY, SMNVEV (reference sequence). CDR3 region: CASSNREGYGYTF. The DNA for the CDR3 is TGTGCCAGCAGCAACAGGGAAGGCTATGGCTACACCTTC.

This sequence joins TRBV28 and TRBJ2-7; TRBD2 matches at 10 bases. The CDR3 sequence is 15 residues long. Germline V CDR1 and CDR2: MDHEN, SYDVKM. V trimming: 7 bases; J trimming: 1 base; junction bases outside the gene matches: 7. CDR3 sequence reads: CASKSGTSASYEQYF. The CDR3 nucleotides read TGTGCCAGCAAATCAGGGACTAGCGCTTCCTACGAGCAGTACTTC. The variable domain in full, with the rest retrieved from reference TRBV28 and TRBJ2-7, is DVKVTQSSRYLVKRTGEKVFLECVQDMDHENMFWYRQDPGLGLRLIYFSYDVKMKEKGDIPEGYSVSREKKERFSLILESASTNQTSMYLCASKSGTSASYEQYFGPGTRLTVT.

This clone was detected a few times. This CDR3 reads CASSQPRGVRETQYF. CDR3 sequence (DNA): TGCGCCAGCAGCCAACCTCGGGGGGTTCGGGAGACCCAGTACTTC. The chain employs TRBV4-3 and TRBJ2-5, with 7 bases aligning to TRBD2. V lost 2 bases, J lost 5 bases, and 8 bases stayed unmatched. This CDR3 is 15 amino acids long. Germline V gene lookup returns CDR1 LGHNA and CDR2 YSLEER.

This clone occurred a few times. This rearrangement joins TRBV19 to TRBJ1-2; perhaps TRBD1 as D (5 bases). V shed 1 base and J shed 4 bases, with 13 bases lying between them. CDR1 and CDR2 from the germline V gene are LNHDA and SQIVND (reference sequence). The CDR3 has 15 residues. The CDR3 bases are TGTGCCAGTAGTATAGCCTCCAAGGGGATCTATGGCTACACCTTC. Translating gives CASSIASKGIYGYTF.

The J gene is TRBJ1-2, the V gene TRBV10-3; 11 nucleotides line up with TRBD1. The CDR3 has 17 residues. V dropped 7 bases and J dropped 2; count of bases not matched to a gene: 12. Germline CDR1 and CDR2: ENHRY and SYGVKD. Here the CDR3 reads CAIKPGQGAGENYGYTF. CDR3 in DNA: TGTGCCATCAAACCCGGACAGGGGGCTGGGGAGAACTATGGCTACACCTTC.

The genes are TRBV28 and TRBJ1-3; weak D call: TRBD1 (5 bases). The V gene's germline CDR1 is MDHEN and CDR2 SYDVKM. V lost 3 bases, J lost 0 bases, and 9 bases lay in between. The CDR3 covers 15 residues. The CDR3 here is CASSFIRGSGNTIYF. CDR3 DNA: TGTGCCAGCAGTTTCATTAGGGGCTCTGGAAACACCATATATTTT.

The chain is built from TRBV7-8 and TRBJ2-2, with 11 bases lining up with TRBD1. V lost 4 bases to trimming and J lost 7 bases; unmatched junction nucleotides: 5. The CDR3 is 15 residues long. Looked up from germline, CDR1 is SGHVS and CDR2 is FQNEAQ. This chain's CDR3 is CASSSWGQGVGELFF. CDR3 nucleotide sequence: TGTGCCAGCAGCTCCTGGGGACAGGGGGTCGGGGAGCTGTTTTTT.

This clone turned up a few times. The rearrangement links TRBV5-5 to TRBJ1-5; TRBD1 might be the D (6 bases). CDR1 SGHKS and CDR2 YYEKEE come from the germline V gene (reference sequence). The V end lost 4 bases, the J end lost 3 bases, and 14 bases lay between the germline ends. The CDR3 length is 15 residues. The CDR3 nucleotides read TGTGCCAGCAGCGCGAGGGGGTGGTACAATCAGCCCCAGCATTTT. It yields the protein CASSARGWYNQPQHF.

For the CDR3, the DNA is TGTGCCAGCAGTACTGGCCAGGGTTCCAACTATGGCTACACCTTC. Encoded protein: CASSTGQGSNYGYTF. This chain links TRBV28 with TRBJ1-2; maybe TRBD1 (5 bases). The CDR3 totals 15 residues. Germline loops: CDR1 MDHEN, CDR2 SYDVKM. Trimming took off 5 bases at V and 2 bases at J, with 15 bases between the two ends.

The chain carries TRBV6-4 and TRBJ1-3, with 8 bases matching TRBD1. The CDR3 has 15 amino acids. With V trimmed by 5 bases and J by 4 bases, 7 bases remained unmatched. Germline loops: CDR1 MRHNA, CDR2 SNTAGT. The CDR3 sequence: CASSSPGGAGNTIYF. The CDR3 nucleotides are TGTGCCAGCAGTTCCCCAGGGGGCGCCGGAAACACCATATATTTT.

In nucleotides, the CDR3 is TGTGCCAGCAGCCCTGCGTGGAGGGGCGGAAACACCATATATTTT. Residues: CASSPAWRGGNTIYF. V usage is TRBV9 and J usage is TRBJ1-3, with a tentative D call TRBD1 (5 bases). Deletions cut 4 bases from V and 4 bases from J, with 15 bases between. Looked up from germline, CDR1 is SGDLS and CDR2 is YYNGEE. The CDR3 extends over 15 amino acids. Drawing the rest from reference TRBV9 and TRBJ1-3, the complete variable domain is DSGVTQTPKHLITATGQRVTLRCSPRSGDLSVYWYQQSLDQGLQFLIQYYNGEERAKGNILERFSAQQFPDLHSELNLSSLELGDSALYFCASSPAWRGGNTIYFGEGSWLTVV.

This chain links TRBV29-1 with TRBJ2-5, with TRBD1 identical over 8 bases. V dropped 7 bases and J dropped 3; count of bases not matched to a gene: 4. The germline V gene encodes CDR1 SQVTM and CDR2 ANQGSEA. The CDR3 is 12 amino acids. CDR3 loop: CSAVTGEETQYF. For the CDR3, the DNA is TGCAGCGCTGTGACAGGGGAAGAGACCCAGTACTTC.

The V and J genes are TRBV11-2 and TRBJ2-2; D is possibly TRBD1 (5 bases). From germline, CDR1 is SGHAT and CDR2 FQNNGV. This CDR3 comprises 17 residues. V lost 0 bases to trimming and J lost 2 bases, with 13 bases between them. The chain's CDR3 is CASSLESAGINTGELFF. CDR3 DNA sequence: TGTGCCAGCAGCTTAGAGTCCGCAGGGATAAACACCGGGGAGCTGTTTTTT.

The chain uses TRBV30 and TRBJ1-1; D is possibly TRBD1 (5 bases). Germline-derived CDR1 and CDR2 are GTSNPN and SVGIG (reference sequence). The CDR3 loop spans 12 amino acids. Trimming took off 4 bases at V and 6 bases at J, with 12 bases between the two ends. CDR3 sequence reads: CAWKKRQPEAFF. Written as DNA, the CDR3 is TGTGCCTGGAAAAAACGACAGCCTGAAGCTTTCTTT.

The rearrangement links TRBV7-3 to TRBJ1-2; possibly TRBD1 for D (6 bases). Per the germline V gene, CDR1 is SGHTA and CDR2 is FQGTGA. V lost 4 bases and J 4 bases, leaving 13 bases between the germline ends. CDR3 length: 14 residues. The CDR3 coding sequence is TGTGCCAGCAGCTCGGACAGCGGCGGCTATGGCTACACCTTC. The encoded protein is CASSSDSGGYGYTF.

CDR3: CASSQLGGEFSGANVLTF. Written as DNA, the CDR3 is TGTGCCAGCAGCCAACTGGGCGGGGAGTTCTCTGGGGCCAACGTCCTGACTTTC. The chain joins TRBV27 to TRBJ2-6, with D possibly TRBD2 on 6 matching bases. V dropped 6 bases and J dropped 0 bases, with 18 bases sitting between them. This CDR3 contains 18 residues. Germline-derived CDR1 and CDR2 are MNHEY and SMNVEV (reference sequence).

The chain links TRBV5-6 to TRBJ1-1; D ambiguous. V lost 3 bases, J lost 0 bases, and 6 bases lay in between. The V gene's germline CDR1 is SGHDT and CDR2 YYEEEE. The CDR3 has 13 residues. The CDR3 sequence is CASSWTVNTEAFF. CDR3 bases: TGTGCCAGCAGCTGGACTGTGAACACTGAAGCTTTCTTT.

The gene calls are TRBV27 and TRBJ2-7; TRBD1 is a possible D gene (5 bases). The germline gives CDR1 MNHEY, CDR2 SMNVEV (reference sequence). This CDR3 is built from 13 residues. V was trimmed by 6 bases and J by 5 bases, leaving 14 bases between them. The CDR3 DNA reads as TGTGCCAGCAGGCGGACAAGCGTCCACGAGCAGTACTTC. Encoded protein: CASRRTSVHEQYF.